The 4 T cell receptor beta chains given below trace back to one sample, sequenced in a study of blood T cells in healthy people across ages (dated by TCRdb to the mid-2010s). The receptor library was made with 5' RACE. Sequencing relied on an Illumina HiSeq 2500. A second roughly 6 to 12 cycle PCR used a sample-barcoded 5' primer and a J-beta primer mix. TCRdb reran the public reads through fastp at Q25 and MiXCR, keeping productive beta chains. Entries are consolidated by CDR3 protein sequence, retaining the most common genes and DNA. The sample includes 850,000 to 1,300,000 distinct CDR3 sequences, with more than 40% observed a single time. The ten largest account for 18% of the sample. Sequences were obtained from blood. Receptors were obtained from a woman aged 60-75 years in good health.

The chain employs TRBV12-3 or TRBV12-4 and TRBJ2-2; D not certain. The CDR3 contains 13 residues. V lost 8 bases, J lost 8 bases, and 15 bases lay in between. The DNA of the CDR3 is TGTGCCAGCCGCGCTCGAGATTCTGGGGAGCTGTTTTTT. Residues: CASRARDSGELFF.

J is TRBJ2-3 and V is TRBV29-1; maybe TRBD1 (5 bases). Germline V gene data show CDR1 as SQVTM and CDR2 as ANQGSEA. CDR3 size: 13 residues. V was cut by 4 bases and J by 2 bases, with 10 bases left in between. CDR3 sequence reads: CSVATVLTDTQYF. As DNA, the CDR3 is TGCAGCGTTGCGACAGTCCTCACAGATACGCAGTATTTT.

This clonotype was counted many times. For the CDR3, the DNA is TGTGCCAGCAGTCCTACCACCCGGGCCGACTATGGCTACACCTTC. Amino acids: CASSPTTRADYGYTF. The chain recombines TRBV27 with TRBJ1-2; D is unclear. V lost 5 bases, J lost 3 bases, and 16 bases lay in between. The V gene's germline CDR1 is MNHEY and CDR2 SMNVEV (reference sequence). The CDR3 extends over 15 amino acids.

The rearrangement joins TRBV6-6 to TRBJ2-7; tentative D call: TRBD2 (6 bases). TRBJ2-5 matches the DNA end more closely, so the J call is doubtful. Looked up from germline, CDR1 is MNHNY and CDR2 is SVGAGI (reference sequence). The CDR3 length is 13 residues. The CDR3 loop reads CASRGLGGETQYF. The DNA of the CDR3 is TGTGCCAGCAGGGGACTCGGCGGGGAGACCCAGTACTTC.